This TCR beta chain was sequenced during a study of ipilimumab plus nivolumab after autologous stem cell transplantation. The overall study: A median of roughly eight nivolumab and a few ipilimumab doses were given.

The germline V gene has CDR1 MNHEY and CDR2 SVGAGI. This CDR3 spans 14 amino acids. V lost 4 bases to trimming and J lost 7 bases, with 13 bases between them. Checkpoint therapy with ipilimumab 1 mg/kg began 14 to 28 days after transplant. Through week 26, nivolumab 3 mg/kg IV was given weeks 1, 4, 7, 10, then biweekly. Repertoires were generated with immunoSEQ multiplex PCR, while TCRdb's copy carries only in-frame clones and drops some. Of around 10,000 clones in the sample, about two thirds were seen once. The chain carries TRBV6-5 and TRBJ1-4; maybe TRBD1 (5 bases). The material was PBMCs, obtained in a trial of ipilimumab plus nivolumab as post-transplant consolidation. This sequence originates from a female donor with multiple myeloma. The CDR3: CASSSIGGSEKLFF. The CDR3 DNA reads TGTGCCAGCAGTTCGATTGGGGGTAGTGAAAAACTGTTTTTT.